This passage covers 23 T cell receptor beta chains from one sample sequenced in a study of blood T cells in healthy people across ages. Alongside a J-beta primer mix, a sample-barcoded 5' primer served in a second PCR lasting about 7 to 11 cycles. TCRdb re-analysed the 5' RACE reads in MiXCR, keeping a single row per CDR3 protein. The sample includes 920,000 or so distinct CDR3 sequences, 35% to 50% of them seen just once. Sequenced material: blood. The receptors here all came from a woman aged 60-70 years in good health.

The V and J genes are TRBV15 and TRBJ1-1; D gene ambiguous. CDR3 size: 15 residues. Trimming cost V 1 base and J 3 bases, with 12 bases left between them. Germline CDR1 and CDR2: LNHNV and YYDKDF (reference sequence). The CDR3, as DNA: TGTGCCACCAGCAGAGCCGACGGTAAGGACACTGAAGCTTTCTTT. Protein product: CATSRADGKDTEAFF.

This chain uses TRBV3-1 with TRBJ2-2, with D possibly being TRBD2 (6 bases). This CDR3 is built from 17 residues. CDR1 is LGHDT and CDR2 is YNNKEL in the germline V gene (reference sequence). Trimming stripped 6 bases from V and 1 base from J, with 18 bases between. The DNA for the CDR3 is TGTGCCAGCAGAGGCGGGACCCGGGGCTTGAACACCGGGGAGCTGTTTTTT. Protein: CASRGGTRGLNTGELFF. Together with reference TRBV3-1 and TRBJ2-2, the CDR3 gives the full variable domain: DTAVSQTPKYLVTQMGNDKSIKCEQNLGHDTMYWYKQDSKKFLKIMFSYNNKELIINETVPNRFSPKSPDKAHLNLHINSLELGDSAVYFCASRGGTRGLNTGELFFGEGSRLTVL.

The CDR3 DNA reads TGTGCCAGCAGCCAACGACAGATATTTTCCTACGAGCAGTACTTC. This codes for CASSQRQIFSYEQYF. This chain connects TRBV3-1 to TRBJ2-7, with D possibly TRBD1 on 5 matching bases. The CDR3 contains 15 residues. The germline V gene has CDR1 LGHDT and CDR2 YNNKEL (reference sequence). V was pared by 2 bases and J by 1 base, with 12 bases between.

Note on this clonotype: This sequence may be a read error, since a much larger clone differs from it by one base. V is TRBV27 and J is TRBJ2-5; D uncertain. Trimming stripped 11 bases from V and 11 bases from J, with 27 bases between. The CDR3 totals 14 residues. From germline, CDR1 is MNHEY and CDR2 SMNVEV (reference sequence). The CDR3 spells CALLADGNYNEQYF. The CDR3 DNA reads TGTGCCCTCCTGGCGGACGGAAACTACAATGAGCAGTACTTC.

This chain connects TRBV20-1 to TRBJ2-7; D is possibly TRBD2 (6 bases). The V and J ends lost 1 base and 0 bases respectively, with 16 bases between them. Germline CDR1 and CDR2: DFQATT and SNEGSKA (reference sequence). This CDR3 is built from 16 residues. CDR3 amino acids: CSARAIGRRDSYEQYF. CDR3 sequence (DNA): TGCAGTGCTAGAGCCATTGGGCGGCGGGACTCCTACGAGCAGTACTTC.

This clonotype was detected a few times. The chain is built from TRBV6-1 and TRBJ2-3; 13 nucleotides line up with TRBD2. V lost 2 bases, J lost 7 bases, and 12 bases stayed unmatched. The CDR3 spans 18 residues. Germline CDR1 reads MNHNS; CDR2 reads SASEGT. CDR3 coding DNA: TGTGCCAGCAGTGAATGGGGGACTAGCGGGACAGCACAGAATACGCAGTATTTT. Translation: CASSEWGTSGTAQNTQYF.

Regarding this clonotype: Compared with germline, one end of the junction differs, possibly owing to a read error. The rearrangement links TRBV5-1 to TRBJ2-7; 7 bases align to TRBD2. The CDR3 sequence is 14 residues long. The germline CDR1 and CDR2 sequences are SGHRS and YFSETQ. CDR3 in DNA: TGCGCCAGCAGCCTCGGGGTAGCGGGCTACGGGCAGTACTTC. Translating gives CASSLGVAGYGQYF.

This rearrangement joins TRBV12-3 or TRBV12-4 to TRBJ2-7, with D maybe TRBD2 (5 bases). Trimming removed 3 bases from V and 10 bases from J, with 16 bases in between. The CDR3 consists of 13 residues. CDR3 sequence: CASSLADSYGQYF. CDR3 coding DNA: TGTGCCAGCAGTTTGGCGGACTCCTACGGACAGTACTTC.

The V call is TRBV6-1, the J call TRBJ2-1, with TRBD2 identical over 9 bases. Germline V gene data show CDR1 as MNHNS and CDR2 as SASEGT. The CDR3 runs to 19 residues. Trimming cost V 7 bases and J 4 bases; bases outside gene matches: 20. In DNA form, the CDR3 reads TGTGCCAGCAATCCCGGCGTCGGCGGGAGGGCCGCCTCATACAATGAGCAGTTCTTC. Amino acid sequence: CASNPGVGGRAASYNEQFF.

V and J are TRBV9 and TRBJ2-7; 8 bases align to TRBD2. In germline, CDR1 is SGDLS, CDR2 YYNGEE. The CDR3 consists of 15 residues. V lost 4 bases and J lost 2; bases outside the gene matches: 8. The CDR3 is CASSPRDSGTYEQYF. CDR3 nucleotides: TGTGCCAGCAGCCCCCGGGATAGCGGGACCTACGAGCAGTACTTC. The full variable domain, rest sourced from reference TRBV9 and TRBJ2-7, is DSGVTQTPKHLITATGQRVTLRCSPRSGDLSVYWYQQSLDQGLQFLIQYYNGEERAKGNILERFSAQQFPDLHSELNLSSLELGDSALYFCASSPRDSGTYEQYFGPGTRLTVT.

A few counts support this clonotype. The chain is built from TRBV28 and TRBJ1-5; D unclear. The V gene lost 6 bases and the J gene lost 5 bases, with 11 bases spanning the gap. The CDR3 spans 13 residues. From germline, CDR1 is MDHEN and CDR2 SYDVKM. DNA of the CDR3: TGTGCCAGCAGGACTTTTCGGTATCAGCCCCAGCATTTT. Translating it yields CASRTFRYQPQHF.

The rearrangement links TRBV5-1 to TRBJ2-1; 12 positions agree with TRBD2. This CDR3 is 17 amino acids long. The V segment lost 1 base and the J segment 4 bases; nucleotides outside the gene matches: 6. Germline V gene lookup returns CDR1 SGHRS and CDR2 YFSETQ. The CDR3 bases are TGCGCCAGCAGCTTGACCTGGACTAGCGGGGAGTACAATGAGCAGTTCTTC. It specifies CASSLTWTSGEYNEQFF.

V gene TRBV20-1 combines with J gene TRBJ2-5; 8 bases are a match to TRBD2. The V and J ends lost 3 bases and 7 bases, in that order; junction bases with no gene match: 4. This CDR3 is 12 amino acids long. Germline CDR1 and CDR2: DFQATT and SNEGSKA (reference sequence). The CDR3 DNA reads as TGCAGTGCTAGCATCCGGGGGGGGACCCAGTACTTC. This sequence encodes CSASIRGGTQYF.

This clonotype was detected a few times. V and J are TRBV2 and TRBJ2-6; D could derive from TRBD1 or TRBD2 (5 bases each). With 3 bases removed from V and 4 bases from J, the gap between germline ends came to 10 bases. This CDR3 has 15 amino acids. The V gene's germline CDR1 is SNHLY and CDR2 FYNNEI. This CDR3 is CASSEWGYGANVLTF. CDR3 nucleotides: TGTGCCAGCAGTGAGTGGGGGTACGGGGCCAACGTCCTGACTTTC.

A word on this clonotype: Germline is not matched at one junction end, which may reflect a read error. This rearrangement joins TRBV10-3 to TRBJ1-4; TRBD1 matches 7 bases. Germline V gives CDR1 ENHRY, CDR2 SYGVKD. The CDR3 runs to 14 residues. CDR3: CATSEQGQNEKLFF. As DNA, the CDR3 is TGTGCCACCAGTGAACAGGGGCAAAATGAAAAACTGTTTTTT.

The V call is TRBV12-3 or TRBV12-4, the J call TRBJ1-5; D gene ambiguous. V was trimmed by 7 bases and J by 3 bases, leaving 7 bases between them. CDR3 length equals 12 residues. The CDR3 DNA sequence: TGTGCCAGCACCCAGTACAATCAGCCCCAGCATTTT. It is translated as CASTQYNQPQHF.

Points on this clonotype: A clone one base away is much larger, so this may be a read error. This chain connects TRBV29-1 to TRBJ2-7; 14 bases fit TRBD2. CDR1 SQVTM and CDR2 ANQGSEA come from the germline V gene. The CDR3 has 15 residues. The CDR3: CSIEDGTSGSYEQYF. The CDR3 DNA sequence: TGCAGCATTGAAGATGGGACTAGCGGGAGCTACGAGCAGTACTTC.

This clonotype has just a few counts. The rearrangement joins TRBV10-3 to TRBJ2-3; 12 positions agree with TRBD1. The CDR3 consists of 15 residues. Germline V gene data show CDR1 as ENHRY and CDR2 as SYGVKD. V dropped 4 bases and J dropped 4; count of bases not matched to a gene: 3. The CDR3 is CAISGGQGASDTQYF. The CDR3 nucleotides are TGTGCCATCAGTGGGGGACAGGGGGCGTCAGATACGCAGTATTTT.

The V and J genes are TRBV9 and TRBJ2-7, with D perhaps TRBD1 (6 bases). V was trimmed by 3 bases and J by 5 bases, leaving 15 bases between them. Germline assignment: CDR1 SGDLS and CDR2 YYNGEE. The CDR3 extends over 14 amino acids. The chain's CDR3 is CASSGWSGAHEQYF. The CDR3 DNA sequence: TGTGCCAGCAGCGGTTGGTCAGGGGCCCACGAGCAGTACTTC.

This clonotype was recorded a few times. V gene TRBV25-1 combines with J gene TRBJ2-7; 7 nucleotides agree with TRBD2. This CDR3 region has 19 residues. V lost 4 bases to trimming and J lost 4 bases; unmatched junction nucleotides: 22. CDR1 and CDR2 (germline): MGHDK, SYGVNS. The DNA of the CDR3 is TGTGCCAGCAGTGGGGAGCGGGACGGAATCCATCCGTCGTGGTACGAGCAGTACTTC. Translation: CASSGERDGIHPSWYEQYF.

The chain joins TRBV3-1 to TRBJ2-7; 8 positions match TRBD2. CDR1 and CDR2 (germline): LGHDT, YNNKEL (reference sequence). V gave up 3 bases and J gave up 7 bases; unmatched junction bases: 17. The CDR3 is made up of 17 amino acids. CDR3 coding DNA: TGTGCCAGCAGCCATCTAGCCCCTGGACTAGCCTACAATGAGCAGTACTTC. Its translation: CASSHLAPGLAYNEQYF.

Ten or more counts support this clonotype. The chain recombines TRBV5-1 with TRBJ2-4; perhaps TRBD2 as D (6 bases). The CDR3 is 14 amino acids. The V end lost 4 bases, the J end lost 7 bases, and 15 bases lay between the germline ends. Germline V gene lookup returns CDR1 SGHRS and CDR2 YFSETQ. This CDR3 is CASSPDSGGNIQYF. The CDR3 DNA sequence: TGCGCCAGCAGCCCAGACTCTGGGGGGAACATTCAGTACTTC.

Of note for this clonotype: Germline and junction disagree at one end, which may indicate a read error. V and J are TRBV28 and TRBJ2-3; D perhaps matches TRBD2 (5 bases). Germline V gives CDR1 MDHEN, CDR2 SYDVKM. The CDR3 runs to 15 residues. CDR3 DNA: TGTGCCAGCAGCTCGAGCGGAGTGGGTACAGATACGCCGTATTTT. Its translation: CASSSSGVGTDTPYF.